The clone carrying this T cell receptor beta chain occurred many times. Its antigen is unidentified. Arm-PCR of CDR3 regions with iRepertoire HTBI primers generated TCR beta libraries. TCRdb re-called the multiplex PCR reads with MiXCR, one entry per CDR3 protein. The sample has roughly 380,000 distinct CDR3 sequences, 15% seen once. Time point indicated: newly diagnosed GD, antithyroid drugs for less than 3 months. PBMC-extracted RNA yielded the TCR library. The entry originates in a study of regulatory T cells in long-lasting Graves disease. Study-level points and caveats: No thyroid tissue was studied; the work used peripheral blood only. It was in persistent disease that TRBV28, TRBJ1-2 and TRBJ2-5 were favored. Newly diagnosed Graves' patients exceeded persistent ones in TCR diversity.

Per the germline V gene, CDR1 is SGHDT and CDR2 is YYEEEE. This CDR3 is 13 amino acids long. Trimming pared 1 base from V and 6 bases from J, leaving 8 bases between. The sequences come from peripheral blood mononuclear cells (PBMCs), collected at new diagnosis, from a patient treated with antithyroid drugs. The receptor comes from a female donor with Graves disease. The V gene is TRBV5-6, the J gene TRBJ1-5; D unresolved. The DNA for the CDR3 is TGTGCCAGCAGCTTGAGCGGAATTCAGCCCCAGCATTTT. This gives the protein CASSLSGIQPQHF.